The 20 T cell receptor beta chains below all came from one sample that was sequenced in a study of CXCR3-negative and CXCR3-positive naive CD8 T cells. Study observations and caveats: Naive cells with CXCR3 showed TRB CDR3s that were more hydrophobic than those in CXCR3-negative naive cells.

Libraries of TRB cDNA were made by 5' RACE and carried UMIs. From the 5' RACE reads, TCRdb lists one entry per CDR3 protein and no DNA. The sample holds about 89,000 distinct CDR3 sequences. These receptors lack a known antigen. The specimen was naive CXCR3+ CD8+ T cells from blood. Subset of the sample: CD45RO-CCR7+CD27+CD95- naive CD8+ T cells expressing CXCR3 (TNR3+). Receptor source: a human donor in good health. Some clones in this sample may be carry-over from other donors' samples.

This chain joins TRBV7-8 and TRBJ2-7; TCRdb's assignment of TRBD1 cannot be checked, as there is no DNA. Germline-derived CDR1 and CDR2 are SGHVS and FQNEAQ. The CDR3 totals 15 residues. The CDR3 reads CASSLEGGRSYEQYF.

CDR3 in amino acids: CASSLTFQSEQFF. This chain uses TRBV12-3 or TRBV12-4 with TRBJ2-1. This CDR3 contains 13 residues.

The chain recombines TRBV3-1 with TRBJ2-7. The CDR3 covers 12 residues. The germline gives CDR1 LGHDT, CDR2 YNNKEL (reference sequence). The chain's CDR3 is CASSHTNYEQYF.

V gene TRBV6-2 or TRBV6-3 combines with J gene TRBJ2-5; TCRdb selects TRBD1, and the lack of DNA leaves this call unchecked. This CDR3 region has 13 residues. From germline, CDR1 is MNHEY and CDR2 SVGEGT. The CDR3 sequence: CARPTGTQETQYF.

The chain links TRBV12-3 or TRBV12-4 to TRBJ2-6. The CDR3 loop spans 17 amino acids. The CDR3 is CASSFNTESSGANVLTF.

The genes are TRBV29-1 and TRBJ1-1. Germline CDR1 and CDR2: SQVTM and ANQGSEA. This CDR3 spans 11 amino acids. The CDR3 region is CSVAENTEAFF.

The chain is built from TRBV7-6 and TRBJ1-6. Germline CDR1 is SGHVS and CDR2 is FNYEAQ. The CDR3 contains 12 residues. The CDR3 protein is CASRSVSSPLHF.

The J gene is TRBJ2-7, the V gene TRBV6-5; the D gene TCRdb calls, TRBD1, cannot be checked with no DNA. The germline CDR1 and CDR2 sequences are MNHEY and SVGAGI. The CDR3 contains 13 residues. The CDR3 protein is CASRRDSSYEQYF.

The CDR3 region is CSVENQREGAYEQYF. The chain uses TRBV29-1 and TRBJ2-7; TCRdb picks TRBD2, but there is no DNA to check that call. The CDR3 covers 15 residues. Germline V gene lookup returns CDR1 SQVTM and CDR2 ANQGSEA.

The genes are TRBV5-6 and TRBJ2-7; TCRdb reports TRBD1, a call that lacks DNA to check it against. Germline V CDR1 and CDR2: SGHDT, YYEEEE. The CDR3 spans 15 residues. This CDR3 is CASSLNLIQGLEQYF. Looking up the rest from reference TRBV5-6 and TRBJ2-7 gives the full variable domain: DAGVTQSPTHLIKTRGQQVTLRCSPKSGHDTVSWYQQALGQGPQFIFQYYEEEERQRGNFPDRFSGHQFPNYSSELNVNALLLGDSALYLCASSLNLIQGLEQYFGPGTRLTVT.

This chain connects TRBV7-3 to TRBJ2-7; TCRdb designates TRBD2, a call that cannot be tested without DNA. From germline, CDR1 is SGHTA and CDR2 FQGTGA. The CDR3 totals 13 residues. The CDR3 loop is CASSPFGGVEQYF.

V and J are TRBV4-3 and TRBJ1-2; TCRdb outputs TRBD1, but without DNA this stays unchecked. The germline gives CDR1 LGHNA, CDR2 YSLEER. The CDR3 runs 15 residues. The CDR3 region is CASSHLGGGGDGYTF.

This chain uses TRBV7-2 with TRBJ2-3. Germline V lookup: CDR1 SGHTA, CDR2 FQGNSA. The CDR3 has 16 amino acids. The CDR3 here is CASSRSGVSRTDTQYF.

The CDR3 is CSAREGGDTEAFF. The V gene is TRBV20-1, the J gene TRBJ1-1. The CDR3 sequence is 13 residues long. CDR1 is DFQATT and CDR2 is SNEGSKA in the germline V gene (reference sequence).

This chain's CDR3 is CASSQDWAGTGFSYEQYF. The gene calls are TRBV4-3 and TRBJ2-7; TCRdb selects TRBD1, and the lack of DNA leaves this call unchecked. The CDR3 extends over 18 amino acids. The V gene's germline CDR1 is LGHNA and CDR2 YSLEER.

The chain links TRBV12-3 or TRBV12-4 to TRBJ2-3. CDR3 length: 13 amino acids. The CDR3 spells CASSFTYTDTQYF.

The chain uses TRBV23-1 and TRBJ2-4. TRBV23-1 is identified as an open reading frame with a role that is uncertain. The CDR3 loop spans 13 amino acids. CDR3 sequence reads: CASSQVGSGIQYF.

The CDR3 sequence is CASSGRGITGNEQFF. V is TRBV12-3 or TRBV12-4 and J is TRBJ2-1; TCRdb indicates TRBD1, and absent DNA this call remains unverified. The CDR3 contains 15 residues.

The gene calls are TRBV9 and TRBJ2-1; TCRdb gives TRBD2 as the D gene, but with no DNA this cannot be confirmed. CDR1 is SGDLS, CDR2 YYNGEE, per germline. The CDR3 has 17 residues. The CDR3 sequence: CASSRSGGGSLGNEQFF. The variable domain in full, with the rest retrieved from reference TRBV9 and TRBJ2-1, is DSGVTQTPKHLITATGQRVTLRCSPRSGDLSVYWYQQSLDQGLQFLIQYYNGEERAKGNILERFSAQQFPDLHSELNLSSLELGDSALYFCASSRSGGGSLGNEQFFGPGTRLTVL.

This chain uses TRBV7-9 with TRBJ2-5; TCRdb indicates TRBD2, and absent DNA this call remains unverified. CDR1 and CDR2 from the germline V gene are SEHNR and FQNEAQ (reference sequence). CDR3 length: 14 residues. The CDR3 region is CASSPSGRLENQYF.